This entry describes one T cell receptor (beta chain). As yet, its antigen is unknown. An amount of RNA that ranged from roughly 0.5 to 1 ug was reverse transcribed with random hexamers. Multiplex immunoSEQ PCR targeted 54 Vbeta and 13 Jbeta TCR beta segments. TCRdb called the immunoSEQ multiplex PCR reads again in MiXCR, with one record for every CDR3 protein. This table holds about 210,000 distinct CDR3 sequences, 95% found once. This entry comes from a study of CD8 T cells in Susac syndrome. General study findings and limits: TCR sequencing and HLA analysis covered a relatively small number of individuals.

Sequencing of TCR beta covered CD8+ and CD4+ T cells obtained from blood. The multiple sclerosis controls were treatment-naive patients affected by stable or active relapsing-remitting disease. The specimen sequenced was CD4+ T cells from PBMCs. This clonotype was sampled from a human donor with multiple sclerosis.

The CDR3 spells CAGAVSNQPQHF. In DNA, the CDR3 is TGTGCCGGGGCCGTTAGCAATCAGCCCCAGCATTTT. The gene calls are TRBV30 and TRBJ1-5; tentative D call: TRBD1 (5 bases). This CDR3 contains 12 residues. CDR1 is GTSNPN and CDR2 is SVGIG in the germline V gene (reference sequence). V was shortened by 8 bases and J by 0 bases, with 8 bases between the two germline ends.